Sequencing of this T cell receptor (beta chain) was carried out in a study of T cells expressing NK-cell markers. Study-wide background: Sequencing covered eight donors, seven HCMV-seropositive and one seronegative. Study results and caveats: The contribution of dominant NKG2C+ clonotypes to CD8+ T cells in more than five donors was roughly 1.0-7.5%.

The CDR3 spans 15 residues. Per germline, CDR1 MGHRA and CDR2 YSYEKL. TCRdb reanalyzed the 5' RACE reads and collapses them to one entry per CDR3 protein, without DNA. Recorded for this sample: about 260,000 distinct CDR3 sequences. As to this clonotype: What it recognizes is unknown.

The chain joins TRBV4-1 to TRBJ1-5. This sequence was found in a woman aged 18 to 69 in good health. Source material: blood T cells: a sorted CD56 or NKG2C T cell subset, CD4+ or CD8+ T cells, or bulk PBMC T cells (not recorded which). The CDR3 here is CASSQVLGFNQPQHF.